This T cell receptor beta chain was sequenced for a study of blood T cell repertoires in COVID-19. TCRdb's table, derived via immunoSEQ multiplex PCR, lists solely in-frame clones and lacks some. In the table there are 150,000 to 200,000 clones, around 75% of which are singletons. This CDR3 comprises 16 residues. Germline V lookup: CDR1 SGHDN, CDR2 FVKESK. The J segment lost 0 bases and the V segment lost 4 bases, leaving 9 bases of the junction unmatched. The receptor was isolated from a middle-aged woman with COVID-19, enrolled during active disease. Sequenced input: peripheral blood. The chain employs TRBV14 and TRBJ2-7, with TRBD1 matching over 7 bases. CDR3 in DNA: TGTGCCAGCAGCCCTTGGGACAGTTCCAGCTCCTACGAGCAGTACTTC. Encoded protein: CASSPWDSSSSYEQYF.